The rows below give T cell receptor beta chains drawn from one sample of a study of cytomegalovirus exposure and HLA in healthy donors. TCRdb's table, derived via immunoSEQ multiplex PCR, lists solely in-frame clones and lacks some. The data contain 200,000 or so clones, around 85% of them singletons. Sequencing was carried out using PBMCs. These TCRs come from a girl aged 2-9 years in good health and CMV-seronegative. Both conserved end residues are part of each CDR3. A D gene is named only where the DNA matches it firmly. Where a row states a size, it is once, few, many or the class of an expanded clone; other rows omit it.

abundance: -
v_gene: TRBV6-6
j_gene: TRBJ1-1
d_gene: TRBD1
CDR3nt: TGTGCCAGCAGACGAGGCCAGGGGGCCACTGAAGCTTTCTTT
CDR3aa: CASRRGQGATEAFF

abundance: -
v_gene: TRBV7-9
j_gene: TRBJ2-1
d_gene: -
CDR3nt: TGTGCCAGCAGCGGAGGTGGAGGGGAGACGAATGAGCAGTTCTTC
CDR3aa: CASSGGGGETNEQFF

abundance: -
v_gene: TRBV7-2
j_gene: TRBJ1-2
d_gene: -
CDR3nt: TGTGCCAGCAGCTTTGGGAGCTTAGCCTATGGCTACACCTTC
CDR3aa: CASSFGSLAYGYTF

abundance: -
v_gene: TRBV6-5
j_gene: TRBJ1-1
d_gene: -
CDR3nt: TGTGCCAGCAGTTACCCCTCCGGGACAAGGGCTTTCTTT
CDR3aa: CASSYPSGTRAFF

abundance: -
v_gene: TRBV4-1
j_gene: TRBJ2-7
d_gene: TRBD2
CDR3nt: TGCGCCAGCAGCCAAGCGGGGGGGTCCTACGAGCAGTACTTC
CDR3aa: CASSQAGGSYEQYF

abundance: -
v_gene: TRBV5-6
j_gene: TRBJ2-1
d_gene: TRBD2
CDR3nt: TGTGCCAGCAGTCCCGACCATCTAGCGGGAGGGCCGGGAGGGGAGCAGTTCTTC
CDR3aa: CASSPDHLAGGPGGEQFF

abundance: -
v_gene: TRBV5-1
j_gene: TRBJ1-1
d_gene: -
CDR3nt: TGCGCCAGCAGTCGGGACTCCATCCGGGGGAACACTGAAGCTTTCTTT
CDR3aa: CASSRDSIRGNTEAFF

abundance: -
v_gene: TRBV10-3
j_gene: TRBJ1-1
d_gene: -
CDR3nt: TGTGCCATCAGTGAGTCGGGGGCGTCCACTGAAGCTTTCTTT
CDR3aa: CAISESGASTEAFF

abundance: -
v_gene: TRBV12-5
j_gene: TRBJ1-6
d_gene: -
CDR3nt: TGTGCTAGTGGCCAGGGTACAGGCCTATATTCACCCCTCCACTTT
CDR3aa: CASGQGTGLYSPLHF

abundance: -
v_gene: TRBV7-9
j_gene: TRBJ1-1
d_gene: TRBD1
CDR3nt: TGTGCCAGCAGCTTTGTGACGGGACAGAGAAACACTGAAGCTTTCTTT
CDR3aa: CASSFVTGQRNTEAFF

abundance: -
v_gene: TRBV5-3
j_gene: TRBJ1-2
d_gene: -
CDR3nt: TGTGCCAGAAGCCGGGCCCAGGGGAAAGGCTACACCTTC
CDR3aa: CARSRAQGKGYTF

abundance: -
v_gene: TRBV7-6
j_gene: TRBJ1-6
d_gene: TRBD1
CDR3nt: TGTGCCAGCAGCCCGACGACAGGGGGAAGTTCACCCCTCCACTTT
CDR3aa: CASSPTTGGSSPLHF

abundance: -
v_gene: TRBV25-1
j_gene: TRBJ2-3
d_gene: TRBD2
CDR3nt: TGTGCCAGCAGCCCCACTAGCGGGAGCCCAGATACGCAGTATTTT
CDR3aa: CASSPTSGSPDTQYF

abundance: -
v_gene: TRBV6-5
j_gene: TRBJ2-2
d_gene: -
CDR3nt: TGTGCCAGCAGTTTGGGACACGGGGAGCTGTTTTTT
CDR3aa: CASSLGHGELFF

abundance: once
v_gene: TRBV10-2
j_gene: TRBJ2-5
d_gene: -
CDR3nt: TGCGCCAGCAGACCGGGACAAGGTGGGGAGACCCAGTACTTC
CDR3aa: CASRPGQGGETQYF

abundance: -
v_gene: TRBV11-1
j_gene: TRBJ1-2
d_gene: -
CDR3nt: TGTGCCAGCAGCTCCGAGGGCGGCTACACCTTC
CDR3aa: CASSSEGGYTF

abundance: -
v_gene: TRBV5-5
j_gene: TRBJ1-5
d_gene: -
CDR3nt: TGTGCCAGCAGCCCCTGGCGGGGTCAGCCCCAGCATTTT
CDR3aa: CASSPWRGQPQHF

abundance: few
v_gene: TRBV9
j_gene: TRBJ1-3
d_gene: -
CDR3nt: TGTGCCAGCAGCGAGGGGGCTGGAAACACCATATATTTT
CDR3aa: CASSEGAGNTIYF

abundance: -
v_gene: TRBV11-1
j_gene: TRBJ1-1
d_gene: -
CDR3nt: TGTGCCAGCAGGTTCGGGAACACTGAAGCTTTCTTT
CDR3aa: CASRFGNTEAFF

abundance: -
v_gene: TRBV9
j_gene: TRBJ2-3
d_gene: -
CDR3nt: TGTGCCAGCAGCGTAGTCGGCCTCCCAGCGGATACGCAGTATTTT
CDR3aa: CASSVVGLPADTQYF

abundance: -
v_gene: TRBV10-3
j_gene: TRBJ2-1
d_gene: TRBD2
CDR3nt: TGTGCCATCAGTGATATATCTAGCGGGGGGGAGTCGAATCAGTTCTTC
CDR3aa: CAISDISSGGESNQFF

abundance: -
v_gene: TRBV19
j_gene: TRBJ2-1
d_gene: TRBD2
CDR3nt: TGTGCCAGTGAAGCGGGAGCTAACAATGAGCAGTTCTTC
CDR3aa: CASEAGANNEQFF

abundance: -
v_gene: TRBV6-5
j_gene: TRBJ1-1
d_gene: -
CDR3nt: TGTGCCAGCAGTTACTCTGGGGGCTCGGCGGGTGAAGCTTTCTTT
CDR3aa: CASSYSGGSAGEAFF

abundance: -
v_gene: TRBV11-3
j_gene: TRBJ1-1
d_gene: -
CDR3nt: TGTGCCAGCAGCTTCACCCGGGACTCCGGGGCTTTCTTT
CDR3aa: CASSFTRDSGAFF

abundance: few
v_gene: TRBV6-5
j_gene: TRBJ1-2
d_gene: -
CDR3nt: TGTGCCAGCAGTTACAATACCATTGCAGCTAACTATGGCTACACCTTC
CDR3aa: CASSYNTIAANYGYTF

abundance: -
v_gene: TRBV6-5
j_gene: TRBJ2-7
d_gene: TRBD1
CDR3nt: TGTGCCAGCATAGGTTCGACAGGGTCGGACGAGCAGTACTTC
CDR3aa: CASIGSTGSDEQYF

abundance: -
v_gene: TRBV11-3
j_gene: TRBJ2-1
d_gene: TRBD2
CDR3nt: TGTGCCAGCAGCTTAGATTTGGCGGGGGGGAATGAGCAGTTCTTC
CDR3aa: CASSLDLAGGNEQFF

abundance: -
v_gene: TRBV19
j_gene: TRBJ2-5
d_gene: -
CDR3nt: TGTGCCAGTAGTATAGCCGGGACTCCTTGGCAGCAGTACTTC
CDR3aa: CASSIAGTPWQQYF

abundance: -
v_gene: TRBV29-1
j_gene: TRBJ2-5
d_gene: TRBD2
CDR3nt: TGCAGCGTCCTACCTAGCGGGGGAGTCCAAGAGACCCAGTACTTC
CDR3aa: CSVLPSGGVQETQYF

abundance: -
v_gene: TRBV9
j_gene: TRBJ2-7
d_gene: TRBD1
CDR3nt: TGTGCCAGCAGCGTAGGGGACAGGGGGATCTACGAGCAGTACTTC
CDR3aa: CASSVGDRGIYEQYF

abundance: -
v_gene: TRBV7-3
j_gene: TRBJ2-3
d_gene: -
CDR3nt: TGTGCCAGCAGCCAGGGCCAGGCCACAGATACGCAGTATTTT
CDR3aa: CASSQGQATDTQYF

abundance: -
v_gene: TRBV7-9
j_gene: TRBJ1-1
d_gene: -
CDR3nt: TGTTCCAGCAGCCTCCTTTCTACCGAAGCTTTCTTT
CDR3aa: CSSSLLSTEAFF

abundance: few
v_gene: TRBV5-6
j_gene: TRBJ1-2
d_gene: TRBD1
CDR3nt: TGTGCCAGCAGCTGGGAACAGGGGGCTCGGGGCTACACCTTC
CDR3aa: CASSWEQGARGYTF

abundance: -
v_gene: TRBV11-2
j_gene: TRBJ2-1
d_gene: TRBD2
CDR3nt: TGTGCCAGCAGCCTTTGGCGGGAGGGAGGTGAGCAGTTCTTC
CDR3aa: CASSLWREGGEQFF

abundance: -
v_gene: TRBV5-1
j_gene: TRBJ1-1
d_gene: TRBD1
CDR3nt: TGCGCCAGCAGCCCTCGACCGGGACAGCCGAACACTGAAGCTTTCTTT
CDR3aa: CASSPRPGQPNTEAFF

abundance: -
v_gene: TRBV7-6
j_gene: TRBJ2-7
d_gene: TRBD2
CDR3nt: TGTGCCAGCAGCTCGTACTCCGGGACTAGCGGGGGTCCGACCTACGAGCAGTACTTC
CDR3aa: CASSSYSGTSGGPTYEQYF

abundance: -
v_gene: TRBV19
j_gene: TRBJ2-3
d_gene: -
CDR3nt: TGTGCCATTGGGGGGGATACGCAGTATTTT
CDR3aa: CAIGGDTQYF

abundance: -
v_gene: TRBV5-4
j_gene: TRBJ1-2
d_gene: -
CDR3nt: TGTGCCAGCAGCAAAGACAGTAATTATGGCTACACCTTC
CDR3aa: CASSKDSNYGYTF

abundance: -
v_gene: TRBV2
j_gene: TRBJ1-2
d_gene: -
CDR3nt: TGTGCCAGCAGTGAAGCGCTTGAGGGTATCGGCTACACCTTC
CDR3aa: CASSEALEGIGYTF

abundance: -
v_gene: TRBV19
j_gene: TRBJ1-5
d_gene: -
CDR3nt: TGTGCCAGTAGTCGGGGGTATAGCAATCAGCCCCAGCATTTT
CDR3aa: CASSRGYSNQPQHF

abundance: -
v_gene: TRBV7-9
j_gene: TRBJ1-5
d_gene: -
CDR3nt: TGTTCCTTAGCGGATAGCAATCAGCCCCAGCATTTT
CDR3aa: CSLADSNQPQHF

abundance: -
v_gene: TRBV7-2
j_gene: TRBJ2-7
d_gene: TRBD1
CDR3nt: TGTGCCAGCAGCTCCGAGACAGGGGTTTCCTACGAGCAGTACTTC
CDR3aa: CASSSETGVSYEQYF

abundance: -
v_gene: TRBV7-2
j_gene: TRBJ2-7
d_gene: -
CDR3nt: TGTGCCAGCAGCTTAAGTTCAGGGACCTACGAGCAGTACTTC
CDR3aa: CASSLSSGTYEQYF